The present TCR beta chain was sequenced within a study of cytomegalovirus exposure and HLA in healthy donors. Study-level findings and limits: Most of the TCR beta V segments (in an earlier analysis) were productive either about 87% or about 30% of the time. A later analysis linked a missense DCLRE1C variant to TCR beta V- and J-gene trimming.

The CDR3 is 17 residues long. The germline CDR1 and CDR2 sequences are SNHLY and FYNNEI. The PCR was carried out with 60 Vbeta primers and 13 Jbeta primers. The table came from immunoSEQ multiplex PCR; TCRdb's copy has only in-frame clones and leaves some out. The repertoire holds around 150,000 clones, with about 65% as singletons. This clone was seen more than once but under ten times. Antigen specificity is unknown. At one of its ends the junction is not consistent with the germline gene, which may arise from a read error. V gene TRBV2 combines with J gene TRBJ2-5; tentatively, D is TRBD2 (6 bases). The source material was PBMCs. This TCR was recovered from a woman aged 25-40 years in good health and CMV-seronegative. CDR3 in DNA: TGTGCCAGCAGCGAAGGGGTTTTCCTAGCGAACCAAGAGACCCAGTACTTC. This encodes CASSEGVFLANQETQYF.